This passage covers 30 T cell receptor beta chains from one sample sequenced in a study of CD8+ T cells in alopecia areata. cDNA reverse transcribed from extracted RNA served as the sequencing template. Repertoires were generated with immunoSEQ multiplex PCR, while TCRdb's copy carries only in-frame clones and drops some. The sample comprises 130,000 or so clones, more than 85% of which are singletons, and 13% rests with the top ten. Treatment defined: oral pan-JAK inhibitor, 5-10 mg twice daily. Sequencing was performed on CD8+ T cells sorted from blood, taken at week 4, from a patient treated with tofacitinib. The source is a human donor with alopecia areata.

This clone was picked up one time. The gene calls are TRBV4-1 and TRBJ2-1, with TRBD2 identical over 12 bases. Per the germline V gene, CDR1 is MGHRA and CDR2 is YSYEKL. The CDR3 loop spans 15 amino acids. V shed 2 bases and J 4 bases; nucleotides not matched to a gene: 0. The CDR3 sequence is CASSQLAGGYNEQFF. CDR3 in DNA: TGCGCCAGCAGCCAACTAGCGGGGGGGTACAATGAGCAGTTCTTC.

The rearrangement joins TRBV5-6 to TRBJ1-2; D gene ambiguous. The CDR3 spans 12 residues. Trimming cost V 0 bases and J 10 bases, with 10 bases left between them. From germline, CDR1 is SGHDT and CDR2 YYEEEE. The CDR3 loop is CASSLVRADYTF. CDR3 coding DNA: TGTGCCAGCAGCTTGGTCCGGGCAGACTACACCTTC.

V gene TRBV7-2 combines with J gene TRBJ2-1, with D possibly being TRBD1 (7 bases). The CDR3 runs 16 residues. Germline lookup yields CDR1 SGHTA and CDR2 FQGNSA. V was clipped by 4 bases and J by 4 bases, with 17 bases between them. CDR3: CASSSIGGDRYNEQFF. CDR3 bases: TGTGCCAGCAGCTCCATCGGAGGGGACAGATACAATGAGCAGTTCTTC.

This chain connects TRBV9 to TRBJ2-7; no clear D. Germline lookup yields CDR1 SGDLS and CDR2 YYNGEE. Trimming removed 3 bases at V and 6 bases at J, with 10 bases between. The CDR3 is 12 residues long. The CDR3 spells CASSATSSEQYF. DNA for the CDR3: TGTGCCAGCAGCGCGACAAGTTCCGAGCAGTACTTC.

Details on this clone: The same CDR3 is also encoded by other DNA sequences in this sample. This chain uses TRBV7-9 with TRBJ2-7; no reliable D call. Trimming pared 5 bases from V and 4 bases from J, leaving 6 bases between. From germline, CDR1 is SEHNR and CDR2 FQNEAQ (reference sequence). The CDR3 extends over 11 amino acids. CDR3 bases: TGTGCCAGCAGCCCGAATTACGAGCAGTACTTC. This codes for CASSPNYEQYF.

V and J are TRBV9 and TRBJ1-6; D is perhaps TRBD1 (6 bases). This CDR3 contains 15 residues. V shed 3 bases and J shed 7 bases, with 14 bases lying between them. In germline, CDR1 is SGDLS, CDR2 YYNGEE. DNA for the CDR3: TGTGCCAGCAGCGAGCCACAGGGCGACAATTCACCCCTCCACTTT. This sequence encodes CASSEPQGDNSPLHF.

The gene calls are TRBV27 and TRBJ2-7, with 9 bases lining up with TRBD1. The trim removed 5 bases at V and 5 bases at J, leaving 4 bases unmatched. CDR1 and CDR2 (germline): MNHEY, SMNVEV (reference sequence). CDR3 length equals 13 residues. CDR3 loop: CASSGTGWHEQYF. The CDR3 DNA reads as TGTGCCAGCAGTGGGACAGGGTGGCACGAGCAGTACTTC.

V usage is TRBV15 and J usage is TRBJ1-5, with D possibly being TRBD1 (6 bases). Trimming removed 4 bases from V and 3 bases from J, with 16 bases in between. Looked up from germline, CDR1 is LNHNV and CDR2 is YYDKDF (reference sequence). CDR3 size: 16 residues. CDR3 nucleotides: TGTGCCACCAGCACCAGTCAACAGGGTTCCAATCAGCCCCAGCATTTT. Translated: CATSTSQQGSNQPQHF.

V usage is TRBV5-6 and J usage is TRBJ2-3, with TRBD2 matching 8 bases. The germline gives CDR1 SGHDT, CDR2 YYEEEE. With 0 bases clipped from V and 0 bases from J, the junction kept 9 bases outside the gene matches. The CDR3 is 18 amino acids. As DNA, the CDR3 is TGTGCCAGCAGCTTGGGGCCCACGGGAGGGCTAAGCACAGATACGCAGTATTTT. Its protein product is CASSLGPTGGLSTDTQYF.

The rearrangement uses TRBV7-9 and TRBJ1-2; D is unresolved. The CDR3 extends over 11 amino acids. The germline CDR1 and CDR2 sequences are SEHNR and FQNEAQ (reference sequence). V shed 0 bases and J shed 7 bases, with 3 bases lying between them. The CDR3 nucleotides read TGTGCCAGCAGCTTAGCCGTTGGCTACACCTTC. This sequence encodes CASSLAVGYTF.

CDR3 protein: CASKTSGNEQFF. Here the CDR3 DNA reads TGCGCCAGCAAGACTAGCGGGAATGAGCAGTTCTTC. The chain couples TRBV10-2 to TRBJ2-1, with 10 bases lining up with TRBD2. This CDR3 spans 12 amino acids. Germline values: CDR1 WSHSY, CDR2 SAAADI. The V and J ends lost 7 bases and 7 bases, in that order; junction bases with no gene match: 1.

The chain is built from TRBV5-1 and TRBJ2-2, with 9 bases that match TRBD1. Germline-derived CDR1 and CDR2 are SGHRS and YFSETQ. V trimming: 4 bases; J trimming: 6 bases; junction bases outside the gene matches: 16. The CDR3 is made up of 18 amino acids. CDR3 in amino acids: CASSATRWTGVISGELFF. CDR3 nucleotide sequence: TGCGCCAGCAGCGCAACCCGTTGGACAGGGGTAATATCCGGGGAGCTGTTTTTT.

This chain connects TRBV6-6 to TRBJ2-3; 7 bases are a match to TRBD2. Germline V gene data show CDR1 as MNHNY and CDR2 as SVGAGI (reference sequence). V gave up 2 bases and J gave up 6 bases; unmatched junction bases: 5. This CDR3 is 14 amino acids long. The CDR3 loop reads CASSYGEGRDTQYF. The DNA for the CDR3 is TGTGCCAGCAGTTACGGGGAGGGTAGGGATACGCAGTATTTT.

The J gene is TRBJ2-6, the V gene TRBV27; D may be TRBD1 (5 bases). The germline CDR1 and CDR2 sequences are MNHEY and SMNVEV (reference sequence). The CDR3 sequence is 16 residues long. The germline V and J ends were trimmed by 4 bases and 2 bases, with 12 bases remaining between them. CDR3 in amino acids: CASSSPQEPGANVLTF. The CDR3 nucleotides are TGTGCCAGCAGTTCACCACAGGAACCTGGGGCCAACGTCCTGACTTTC.

This clone has a handful of counts. This sample includes further DNA sequences coding for the same CDR3. The chain has TRBV5-1 and TRBJ2-7, with 9 bases aligning to TRBD1. Germline lookup yields CDR1 SGHRS and CDR2 YFSETQ. The CDR3 loop spans 14 amino acids. Trimming cost V 4 bases and J 1 base; bases outside gene matches: 3. The CDR3 loop reads CASSPGQGSYEQYF. CDR3 bases: TGCGCCAGCAGCCCAGGACAGGGGTCCTACGAGCAGTACTTC.

The rearrangement links TRBV7-8 to TRBJ2-5; 8 bases are shared with TRBD2. Germline lookup yields CDR1 SGHVS and CDR2 FQNEAQ. With V trimmed by 4 bases and J by 1 base, 8 bases remained unmatched. The CDR3 extends over 16 amino acids. This chain's CDR3 is CASSWASGYIQETQYF. The CDR3 region has the DNA TGTGCCAGCAGCTGGGCTAGCGGGTATATCCAAGAGACCCAGTACTTC.

The chain has TRBV6-6 and TRBJ2-3; 10 nucleotides align to TRBD1. CDR3 length: 16 amino acids. Trimming took 5 bases from V and 3 from J; bases not matched to a gene: 8. Per the germline V gene, CDR1 is MNHNY and CDR2 is SVGAGI (reference sequence). The CDR3 sequence is CASSTWTGGETDTQYF. The CDR3, as DNA: TGTGCCAGCAGTACTTGGACAGGGGGAGAGACAGATACGCAGTATTTT.

V is TRBV27 and J is TRBJ2-1; D is uncertain. Germline assignment: CDR1 MNHEY and CDR2 SMNVEV (reference sequence). The CDR3 sequence is 13 residues long. V lost 0 bases, J lost 10 bases, and 10 bases lay in between. CDR3 in amino acids: CASSLSAVGEQFF. CDR3 sequence (DNA): TGTGCCAGCAGTTTATCGGCAGTCGGGGAGCAGTTCTTC.

This clone appeared once. The V gene is TRBV7-9, the J gene TRBJ1-1; D is possibly TRBD1 (5 bases). The V and J ends lost 5 bases and 10 bases respectively, with 17 bases between them. CDR1 is SEHNR, CDR2 FQNEAQ, per germline (reference sequence). This CDR3 spans 13 amino acids. The CDR3 protein is CASSQGDGLAAFF. In DNA, the CDR3 is TGTGCCAGCAGCCAGGGTGATGGATTAGCAGCTTTCTTT.

This chain connects TRBV7-9 to TRBJ2-2; possible D gene TRBD2, 6 bases. The CDR3 has 13 residues. Germline values: CDR1 SEHNR, CDR2 FQNEAQ (reference sequence). Trimming shortened V by 6 bases and J by 4 bases, and 9 bases separated the two germline ends. The CDR3: CASSTSITGELFF. As DNA, the CDR3 is TGTGCCAGCAGTACTAGCATCACCGGGGAGCTGTTTTTT. Using reference TRBV7-9 and TRBJ2-2 for the parts outside the CDR3, the full variable domain is DTGVSQNPRHKITKRGQNVTFRCDPISEHNRLYWYRQTLGQGPEFLTYFQNEAQLEKSRLLSDRFSAERPKGSFSTLEIQRTEQGDSAMYLCASSTSITGELFFGEGSRLTVL.

This clone has only one observation. This chain joins TRBV6-5 and TRBJ2-1; D may be TRBD2 (5 bases). Germline CDR1 MNHEY, CDR2 SVGAGI. The CDR3 loop spans 13 amino acids. Trimming cost V 5 bases and J 2 bases, with 7 bases left between them. CDR3 in amino acids: CASSLGAYNEQFF. The CDR3 DNA reads as TGTGCCAGCAGTCTCGGGGCCTACAATGAGCAGTTCTTC.

J is TRBJ2-7 and V is TRBV5-6; 7 nucleotides agree with TRBD2. V lost 3 bases and J lost 3; bases outside the gene matches: 9. This CDR3 has 15 residues. Germline assignment: CDR1 SGHDT and CDR2 YYEEEE. The CDR3 reads CASSSLAEGNYEQYF. The CDR3 region has the DNA TGTGCCAGCAGCTCCCTAGCGGAAGGAAACTACGAGCAGTACTTC.

This clone was found once. The CDR3 DNA sequence: TGTGCCAGCAGTTTATCCAGGGTATCAGTATATGGCTACACCTTC. It specifies CASSLSRVSVYGYTF. The chain couples TRBV27 to TRBJ1-2; possible D gene TRBD1, 5 bases. The V end was cut by 0 bases, the J end by 5 bases, with 13 bases between. Germline V gives CDR1 MNHEY, CDR2 SMNVEV (reference sequence). This CDR3 has 15 residues.

In its sample, this clone was seen once. This chain uses TRBV5-1 with TRBJ2-1; a possible D gene is TRBD2 (6 bases). The CDR3 has 15 residues. The V end was cut by 3 bases, the J end by 0 bases, with 10 bases between. Germline V CDR1 and CDR2: SGHRS, YFSETQ. The CDR3 sequence is CASSSLADSYNEQFF. CDR3 DNA sequence: TGCGCCAGCAGCTCATTAGCGGACTCCTACAATGAGCAGTTCTTC. Complete variable domain (other parts from reference TRBV5-1 and TRBJ2-1): KAGVTQTPRYLIKTRGQQVTLSCSPISGHRSVSWYQQTPGQGLQFLFEYFSETQRNKGNFPGRFSGRQFSNSRSEMNVSTLELGDSALYLCASSSLADSYNEQFFGPGTRLTVL.

The rearrangement links TRBV27 to TRBJ2-7; 11 bases fit TRBD1. CDR1 is MNHEY and CDR2 is SMNVEV in the germline V gene (reference sequence). Trimming cost V 0 bases and J 4 bases; bases outside gene matches: 2. This CDR3 has 15 amino acids. DNA of the CDR3: TGTGCCAGCAGTTTATCGAGGGACAGGGGGTACGAGCAGTACTTC. This encodes CASSLSRDRGYEQYF.

This clone has only one observation. The chain uses TRBV29-1 and TRBJ2-7; 7 nucleotides align to TRBD1. The CDR3 sequence is 13 residues long. Unmatched junction bases numbered 4, after V lost 4 bases and J lost 1 base. Germline CDR1 reads SQVTM; CDR2 reads ANQGSEA. The CDR3 region is CSVVNRGSYEQYF. In nucleotides, the CDR3 is TGCAGCGTTGTAAACAGGGGTTCCTACGAGCAGTACTTC.

The rearrangement uses TRBV30 and TRBJ1-1; D remains ambiguous. With 1 base removed from V and 3 bases from J, the gap between germline ends came to 9 bases. Germline V gene lookup returns CDR1 GTSNPN and CDR2 SVGIG (reference sequence). This CDR3 has 13 residues. The CDR3: CAWSASEYTEAFF. The CDR3 coding sequence is TGTGCCTGGAGTGCATCAGAGTACACTGAAGCTTTCTTT.

This rearrangement joins TRBV29-1 to TRBJ1-5, with TRBD1 identical over 7 bases. Germline trimming cut 5 bases from V and 2 bases from J; bases unmatched to any gene: 6. Germline V gene data show CDR1 as SQVTM and CDR2 as ANQGSEA. The CDR3 runs to 14 residues. This CDR3 is CSVNDRVRNQPQHF. The DNA of the CDR3 is TGCAGCGTTAATGACAGGGTACGCAATCAGCCCCAGCATTTT. Filled out from reference TRBV29-1 and TRBJ1-5, the complete variable domain reads SAVISQKPSRDICQRGTSLTIQCQVDSQVTMMFWYRQQPGQSLTLIATANQGSEATYESGFVIDKFPISRPNLTFSTLTVSNMSPEDSSIYLCSVNDRVRNQPQHFGDGTRLSIL.

The V call is TRBV27, the J call TRBJ2-7; tentative D call: TRBD1 (6 bases). From germline, CDR1 is MNHEY and CDR2 SMNVEV (reference sequence). CDR3 length equals 14 residues. Deletions cut 3 bases from V and 2 bases from J, with 11 bases between. CDR3 residues: CASSFTQGTYEQYF. The CDR3 DNA follows: TGTGCCAGCAGTTTTACGCAGGGGACCTACGAGCAGTACTTC.

The V gene is TRBV27, the J gene TRBJ2-1; no definite D call. CDR1 MNHEY and CDR2 SMNVEV come from the germline V gene (reference sequence). V was trimmed by 2 bases and J by 1 base, leaving 9 bases between them. The CDR3 runs 15 residues. The CDR3 bases are TGTGCCAGCAGTTTAGGCTCACCGTCCTACAATGAGCAGTTCTTC. It yields the protein CASSLGSPSYNEQFF.